The rows below give T cell receptor beta chains drawn from one sample of a study of PD-1 blockade in mismatch repair-deficient tumors. The method was immunoSEQ multiplex PCR; TCRdb's version includes in-frame clones alone and lacks a portion of them. This table has 45,000 to 60,000 clones, roughly 80% appearing once. The sequencing here drew on peripheral blood, taken 4 weeks after starting pembrolizumab. Every receptor here comes from an adult with mismatch repair-deficient cancer. Both conserved end residues are part of each CDR3. The order of the fields is J gene, D gene, V gene, clone size, CDR3 DNA, CDR3 protein. A D gene is named only where the DNA matches it firmly. Size is stated for part of the rows, as once, few or many counts, or as a class when the clone is expanded.

>TRBJ2-5|NA|TRBV5-1|NA
TGCGCCAGCAGCTTGGACGGGGGACAAGAGACCCAGTACTTC
CASSLDGGQETQYF
>TRBJ2-6|TRBD1|TRBV7-9|few
TGTGCCAGCAGCACACGGGACAGACCAAACTCTGGGGCCAACGTCCTGACTTTC
CASSTRDRPNSGANVLTF
>TRBJ2-1|TRBD2|TRBV9|NA
TGTGCCAGCAGCGCGGGACTAGCGGGGACCATTTACAATGAGCAGTTCTTC
CASSAGLAGTIYNEQFF
>TRBJ1-2|NA|TRBV28|NA
TGTGCCAGCAGTTCTAACAGTAACTATGGCTACACCTTC
CASSSNSNYGYTF
>TRBJ2-2|NA|TRBV11-3|once
TGTGCCAGCAGCTTAGTCCTGGGTGTGGGGACCGGGGAGCTGTTTTTT
CASSLVLGVGTGELFF
>TRBJ1-2|NA|TRBV2|few
TGTGCCAGCAGTGCCACCAAGAGTTCCACCTTC
CASSATKSSTF
>TRBJ2-1|NA|TRBV4-1|NA
TGCGCCAGCAGCCTATACAATGAGCAGTTCTTC
CASSLYNEQFF
>TRBJ2-7|NA|TRBV5-5|NA
TGTGCCAGCAGCTTGCGCGTCTTGACTAGTTACGAGCAGTACTTC
CASSLRVLTSYEQYF
>TRBJ2-2|NA|TRBV6-5|NA
TGTGCCAGCAGTGCCTCCTGGCCCCCCGGGGAGCTGTTTTTT
CASSASWPPGELFF
>TRBJ2-1|TRBD2|TRBV7-9|NA
TGTGCCAGCAGCCCCGGGACTAGCGGGACAATAACTCTCTACAATGAGCAGTTCTTC
CASSPGTSGTITLYNEQFF
>TRBJ2-7|TRBD1|TRBV18|few
TGTGCCAGCTCACCGGACAGGGCGGGCCACGAGCAGTACTTC
CASSPDRAGHEQYF
>TRBJ2-3|TRBD2|TRBV7-2|NA
TGTGCCAGCAGCTACTCCGGGACTACGGGAGATACGCAGTATTTT
CASSYSGTTGDTQYF
>TRBJ2-1|TRBD2|TRBV11-3|NA
TGTGCCAGCAGCTTAGGGGTAGGACTAGCGGGTGGGGGCAATGAGCAGTTCTTC
CASSLGVGLAGGGNEQFF
>TRBJ2-1|TRBD2|TRBV7-3|NA
TGTGCCAGCAGTGCCGGGACTAGCGCCTCCAATGAGCAGTTCTTC
CASSAGTSASNEQFF
>TRBJ1-2|NA|TRBV18|NA
TGTGCCAGCTCACCTGGACCGAACTATGGCTACACCTTC
CASSPGPNYGYTF
>TRBJ2-2|TRBD2|TRBV11-3|NA
TGTGCCAGCAGCTTGGATAGCGGGAGGGATTACACCGGGGAGCTGTTTTTT
CASSLDSGRDYTGELFF
>TRBJ1-2|NA|TRBV7-6|few
TGTGCCAGCAGCTTACCCGGTAACTATGGCTACACCTTC
CASSLPGNYGYTF
>TRBJ2-1|NA|TRBV10-2|once
TGCGCCAGCAGTAGAAACTACAATGAGCAGTTCTTC
CASSRNYNEQFF
>TRBJ2-3|TRBD2|TRBV7-3|once
TGTGCCAGCAGCCCCCAAGCGGGAGACACAGATACGCAGTATTTT
CASSPQAGDTDTQYF
>TRBJ1-1|NA|TRBV18|NA
TGTGCCAGCTCGCCCGGGGGGGTGAACACTGAAGCTTTCTTT
CASSPGGVNTEAFF
>TRBJ1-1|TRBD1|TRBV7-9|NA
TGTGCCAGCAGCTCGGACCGGGACAGGGCCTATGAAGCTTTCTTT
CASSSDRDRAYEAFF
>TRBJ2-1|TRBD2|TRBV30|NA
TGTGCCTGGAGTGGGGGCGGGAGCTCCTACAATGAGCAGTTCTTC
CAWSGGGSSYNEQFF
>TRBJ2-7|NA|TRBV5-5|NA
TGTGCCAGCAGCTTGGTTCCCCAGGACTACCGCTCCTACGAGCAGTACTTC
CASSLVPQDYRSYEQYF